A selection of T cell receptor beta chains follows, all from one sample in a study of human T cells and chemical hapten exposure. Via MiXCR, TCRdb re-called the RACE reads, giving one row per CDR3 protein. The top ten clones hold 5.2% of a sample with tens of thousands of distinct CDR3 sequences, approximately 11% of them seen once. The sequenced sample was whole blood, obtained in connection with sensitization to the hapten diphenylcyclopropenone (DPC). These receptors were collected from a woman in her forties or fifties with alopecia areata. Some clones in this sample may be carry-over from other donors' samples. CDR3s include the opening cysteine and the closing phenylalanine or tryptophan. The D gene is left open where the match is weak. The size of a clone is reported for some rows only, either as once, few or many, or as a class for expanded clones.

v_call: TRBV27; cdr3_length: 16; clone_size: few; j_call: TRBJ2-3; d_call: .; cdr3_aa: CASSLGRQGHTDTQYF; cdr3_nt: TGTGCCAGCAGTTTAGGACGGCAGGGCCACACAGATACGCAGTATTTT
v_call: TRBV12-3/TRBV12-4; cdr3_length: 15; clone_size: .; j_call: TRBJ2-7; d_call: .; cdr3_aa: CASSFITGSASEQYF; cdr3_nt: TGTGCCAGCAGTTTCATTACGGGATCAGCTTCAGAGCAGTACTTC
v_call: TRBV28; cdr3_length: 14; clone_size: .; j_call: TRBJ2-7; d_call: .; cdr3_aa: CASRVVGGAGEQYF; cdr3_nt: TGTGCCAGCAGGGTTGTTGGAGGCGCGGGGGAGCAGTACTTC
v_call: TRBV2; cdr3_length: 15; clone_size: few; j_call: TRBJ1-6; d_call: .; cdr3_aa: CASVQSGRQNSPLHF; cdr3_nt: TGTGCCAGCGTTCAGTCAGGGAGGCAAAATTCACCCCTCCACTTT
v_call: TRBV6-1; cdr3_length: 12; clone_size: medium-sized; j_call: TRBJ2-5; d_call: .; cdr3_aa: CASRDWQETQYF; cdr3_nt: TGTGCCAGCCGGGACTGGCAAGAGACCCAGTACTTC
v_call: TRBV5-1; cdr3_length: 15; clone_size: .; j_call: TRBJ2-1; d_call: TRBD2; cdr3_aa: CASSPPAGGLNEQFF; cdr3_nt: TGCGCCAGCAGCCCCCCTGCGGGAGGCTTAAATGAGCAGTTCTTC
v_call: TRBV27; cdr3_length: 15; clone_size: few; j_call: TRBJ2-1; d_call: TRBD2; cdr3_aa: CASRSNAGGTNEQFF; cdr3_nt: TGTGCCAGCAGGTCCAACGCGGGAGGTACCAATGAGCAGTTCTTC
v_call: TRBV6-2/TRBV6-3; cdr3_length: 13; clone_size: few; j_call: TRBJ1-2; d_call: TRBD1; cdr3_aa: CASNLWTGDGYTF; cdr3_nt: TGTGCCAGCAACCTATGGACAGGGGATGGCTACACCTTC
v_call: TRBV6-2/TRBV6-3; cdr3_length: 18; clone_size: few; j_call: TRBJ2-1; d_call: .; cdr3_aa: CASTTILPGSNHYNEQFF; cdr3_nt: TGTGCCAGCACAACCATCCTCCCAGGGAGTAATCACTACAATGAGCAGTTCTTC
v_call: TRBV7-2; cdr3_length: 13; clone_size: few; j_call: TRBJ2-1; d_call: .; cdr3_aa: CASSLGPINEQFF; cdr3_nt: TGTGCCAGCAGCTTAGGGCCCATAAATGAGCAGTTCTTC
v_call: TRBV29-1; cdr3_length: 15; clone_size: many; j_call: TRBJ1-2; d_call: TRBD1; cdr3_aa: CSVEGDRGRNYGYTF; cdr3_nt: TGCAGCGTTGAGGGGGACAGGGGGCGTAACTATGGCTACACCTTC
v_call: TRBV7-6; cdr3_length: 18; clone_size: many; j_call: TRBJ2-7; d_call: TRBD2; cdr3_aa: CASSGAPSERGLSVEQYF; cdr3_nt: TGTGCCAGCAGCGGGGCCCCAAGTGAGCGGGGCCTATCTGTCGAGCAGTACTTC
v_call: TRBV7-2; cdr3_length: 15; clone_size: .; j_call: TRBJ1-2; d_call: .; cdr3_aa: CASSSPAREAYGYTF; cdr3_nt: TGTGCCAGCAGCTCCCCCGCCAGGGAGGCTTATGGCTACACCTTC
v_call: TRBV28; cdr3_length: 19; clone_size: few; j_call: TRBJ1-5; d_call: .; cdr3_aa: CASSWGGESGAGDNQPQHF; cdr3_nt: TGTGCCAGCAGTTGGGGAGGTGAGTCGGGTGCAGGGGACAATCAGCCCCAGCATTTT
v_call: TRBV7-8; cdr3_length: 18; clone_size: .; j_call: TRBJ1-1; d_call: .; cdr3_aa: CASSRWDGGMNLNSEAFF; cdr3_nt: TGTGCCAGCAGCCGCTGGGACGGAGGAATGAATCTGAACTCTGAAGCTTTCTTT
v_call: TRBV10-3; cdr3_length: 15; clone_size: .; j_call: TRBJ1-1; d_call: TRBD1; cdr3_aa: CAIRAGQGTNTEAFF; cdr3_nt: TGTGCCATCAGAGCGGGACAGGGAACGAACACTGAAGCTTTCTTT
v_call: TRBV7-9; cdr3_length: 18; clone_size: few; j_call: TRBJ2-1; d_call: .; cdr3_aa: CASSGDRSGLDSYNEQFF; cdr3_nt: TGTGCCAGCTCCGGGGACAGGTCGGGACTAGACTCCTACAATGAGCAGTTCTTC
v_call: TRBV7-9; cdr3_length: 15; clone_size: many; j_call: TRBJ1-5; d_call: .; cdr3_aa: CASSTSGLSNQPQHF; cdr3_nt: TGTGCCAGCAGCACGTCGGGGCTTAGCAATCAGCCCCAGCATTTT
v_call: TRBV7-9; cdr3_length: 14; clone_size: .; j_call: TRBJ1-4; d_call: .; cdr3_aa: CASSSDRTNEKLFF; cdr3_nt: TGTGCCAGCAGCTCCGACAGGACCAATGAAAAACTGTTTTTT
v_call: TRBV12-3/TRBV12-4; cdr3_length: 16; clone_size: many; j_call: TRBJ1-4; d_call: TRBD1; cdr3_aa: CASSFLATGVEEKLFF; cdr3_nt: TGTGCCAGCAGTTTTTTAGCGACAGGGGTGGAGGAAAAACTGTTTTTT
v_call: TRBV4-2; cdr3_length: 16; clone_size: .; j_call: TRBJ2-3; d_call: .; cdr3_aa: CASSQRSIGHTDTQYF; cdr3_nt: TGTGCCAGCAGCCAACGGTCAATCGGACACACAGATACGCAGTATTTT
v_call: TRBV30; cdr3_length: 14; clone_size: few; j_call: TRBJ2-1; d_call: .; cdr3_aa: CAWSVDRLRNEQFF; cdr3_nt: TGTGCCTGGAGCGTTGACAGGTTGAGGAATGAGCAGTTCTTC
v_call: TRBV27; cdr3_length: 15; clone_size: many; j_call: TRBJ2-7; d_call: TRBD1; cdr3_aa: CASSLGGQSSYEQYF; cdr3_nt: TGTGCCAGCAGTTTAGGGGGACAGTCCTCCTACGAGCAGTACTTC
v_call: TRBV28; cdr3_length: 13; clone_size: few; j_call: TRBJ1-1; d_call: .; cdr3_aa: CASSFTLNTEAFF; cdr3_nt: TGTGCCAGCAGTTTCACGTTGAACACTGAAGCTTTCTTT
v_call: TRBV2; cdr3_length: 14; clone_size: many; j_call: TRBJ2-7; d_call: TRBD1; cdr3_aa: CASTRTGGSYEQYF; cdr3_nt: TGTGCCAGCACCCGGACAGGGGGCTCCTACGAGCAGTACTTC
v_call: TRBV29-1; cdr3_length: 14; clone_size: .; j_call: TRBJ1-1; d_call: TRBD1; cdr3_aa: CSVERDRGDTEAFF; cdr3_nt: TGCAGCGTTGAACGGGACAGGGGAGACACTGAAGCTTTCTTT
v_call: TRBV7-9; cdr3_length: 14; clone_size: .; j_call: TRBJ1-6; d_call: .; cdr3_aa: CASSLGQSNSPLHF; cdr3_nt: TGTGCCAGCAGCTTAGGGCAGAGCAATTCACCCCTCCACTTT
v_call: TRBV12-3/TRBV12-4; cdr3_length: 15; clone_size: many; j_call: TRBJ1-2; d_call: TRBD1; cdr3_aa: CASNRPGQGVYGYTF; cdr3_nt: TGTGCCAGCAATAGACCGGGGCAGGGGGTTTATGGCTACACCTTC
v_call: TRBV19; cdr3_length: 15; clone_size: many; j_call: TRBJ1-2; d_call: .; cdr3_aa: CASSPTPGSSNGYTF; cdr3_nt: TGTGCCAGTAGTCCCACCCCTGGGTCCTCCAACGGCTACACCTTC
v_call: TRBV5-1; cdr3_length: 15; clone_size: few; j_call: TRBJ2-5; d_call: TRBD2; cdr3_aa: CASSYLAGVEQTQYF; cdr3_nt: TGCGCCAGCAGCTACTTAGCGGGAGTCGAACAGACCCAGTACTTC
v_call: TRBV24-1; cdr3_length: 15; clone_size: many; j_call: TRBJ2-2; d_call: .; cdr3_aa: CATSDTDRRTGELFF; cdr3_nt: TGTGCCACCAGTGACACCGACAGGCGCACCGGGGAGCTGTTTTTT
v_call: TRBV20-1; cdr3_length: 16; clone_size: few; j_call: TRBJ2-3; d_call: TRBD2; cdr3_aa: CSASLLAGGRTDTQYF; cdr3_nt: TGCAGTGCTAGTCTTTTAGCGGGAGGACGTACAGATACGCAGTATTTT
v_call: TRBV7-8; cdr3_length: 15; clone_size: many; j_call: TRBJ2-3; d_call: TRBD2; cdr3_aa: CASSFREVSTDTQYF; cdr3_nt: TGTGCCAGCAGCTTCCGGGAGGTCAGCACAGATACGCAGTATTTT
v_call: TRBV6-1; cdr3_length: 15; clone_size: few; j_call: TRBJ2-6; d_call: .; cdr3_aa: CASSEQRSGANVLTF; cdr3_nt: TGTGCCAGCAGTGAACAAAGGTCTGGGGCCAACGTCCTGACTTTC
v_call: TRBV30; cdr3_length: 14; clone_size: many; j_call: TRBJ1-1; d_call: TRBD1; cdr3_aa: CAWRGQGAAAEAFF; cdr3_nt: TGTGCCTGGAGAGGACAGGGGGCCGCGGCTGAAGCTTTCTTT
v_call: TRBV9; cdr3_length: 14; clone_size: .; j_call: TRBJ2-5; d_call: .; cdr3_aa: CASSVEGNQETQYF; cdr3_nt: TGTGCCAGCAGCGTAGAGGGGAACCAAGAGACCCAGTACTTC
v_call: TRBV30; cdr3_length: 15; clone_size: few; j_call: TRBJ1-4; d_call: .; cdr3_aa: CAWSTGYGANEKLFF; cdr3_nt: TGTGCCTGGAGCACAGGGTATGGGGCTAATGAAAAACTGTTTTTT
v_call: TRBV6-6; cdr3_length: 13; clone_size: few; j_call: TRBJ1-1; d_call: .; cdr3_aa: CASRHRGNTEAFF; cdr3_nt: TGTGCCAGCAGACACAGAGGGAACACTGAAGCTTTCTTT
v_call: TRBV12-3/TRBV12-4; cdr3_length: 16; clone_size: many; j_call: TRBJ2-3; d_call: .; cdr3_aa: CASSLAGLDLTDTQYF; cdr3_nt: TGTGCCAGCAGTTTAGCAGGGCTGGACTTGACAGATACGCAGTATTTT
v_call: TRBV29-1; cdr3_length: 15; clone_size: many; j_call: TRBJ2-3; d_call: .; cdr3_aa: CSGKVGVGAADTQYF; cdr3_nt: TGCAGCGGGAAAGTGGGGGTGGGGGCTGCAGATACGCAGTATTTT
v_call: TRBV18; cdr3_length: 14; clone_size: many; j_call: TRBJ1-5; d_call: .; cdr3_aa: CASSPLGSNQPQHF; cdr3_nt: TGTGCCAGCTCACCACTGGGTAGCAATCAGCCCCAGCATTTT
v_call: TRBV14; cdr3_length: 17; clone_size: .; j_call: TRBJ2-4; d_call: .; cdr3_aa: CASSQGPFRGPKNIQYF; cdr3_nt: TGTGCCAGCAGCCAAGGCCCCTTTAGGGGCCCCAAAAACATTCAGTACTTC
v_call: TRBV29-1; cdr3_length: 14; clone_size: few; j_call: TRBJ2-7; d_call: .; cdr3_aa: CSVEDHGQTAEQYF; cdr3_nt: TGCAGCGTTGAAGATCATGGGCAGACTGCCGAGCAGTACTTC
v_call: TRBV6-5; cdr3_length: 15; clone_size: .; j_call: TRBJ2-1; d_call: .; cdr3_aa: CTSSYMSSGAGEQFF; cdr3_nt: TGTACCAGCAGTTACATGTCTTCGGGGGCGGGCGAGCAGTTCTTC
v_call: TRBV3-1; cdr3_length: 16; clone_size: .; j_call: TRBJ2-2; d_call: .; cdr3_aa: CASSQGRHSNTGELFF; cdr3_nt: TGTGCCAGCAGCCAAGGTCGGCATTCGAACACCGGGGAGCTGTTTTTT